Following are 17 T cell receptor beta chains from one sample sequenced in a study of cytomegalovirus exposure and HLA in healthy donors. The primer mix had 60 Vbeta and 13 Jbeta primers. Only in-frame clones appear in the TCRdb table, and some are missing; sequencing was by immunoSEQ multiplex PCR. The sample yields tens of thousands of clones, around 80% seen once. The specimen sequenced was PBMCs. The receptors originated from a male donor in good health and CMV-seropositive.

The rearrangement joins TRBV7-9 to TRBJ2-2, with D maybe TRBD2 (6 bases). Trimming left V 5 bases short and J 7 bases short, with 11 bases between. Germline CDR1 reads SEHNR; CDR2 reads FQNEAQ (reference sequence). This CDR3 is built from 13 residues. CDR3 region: CASSPSEGGELFF. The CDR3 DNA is TGTGCCAGCAGCCCCTCGGAGGGCGGGGAGCTGTTTTTT.

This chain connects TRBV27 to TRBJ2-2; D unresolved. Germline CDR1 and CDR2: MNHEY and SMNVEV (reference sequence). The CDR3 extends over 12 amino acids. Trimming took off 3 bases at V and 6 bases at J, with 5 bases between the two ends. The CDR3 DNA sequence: TGTGCCAGCAGTTTTGGGCCCGGGGAGCTGTTTTTT. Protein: CASSFGPGELFF.

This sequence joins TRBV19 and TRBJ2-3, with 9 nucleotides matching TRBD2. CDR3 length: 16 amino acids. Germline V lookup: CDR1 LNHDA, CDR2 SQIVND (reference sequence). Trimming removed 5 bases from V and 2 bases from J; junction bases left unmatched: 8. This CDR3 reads CASSLRAGGPTDTQYF. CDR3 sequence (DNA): TGTGCCAGTAGTCTACGAGCGGGAGGTCCCACAGATACGCAGTATTTT.

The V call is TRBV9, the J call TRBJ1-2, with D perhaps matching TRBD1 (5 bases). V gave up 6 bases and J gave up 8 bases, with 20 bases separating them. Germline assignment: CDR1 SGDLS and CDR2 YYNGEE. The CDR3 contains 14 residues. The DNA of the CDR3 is TGTGCCAGCACCTCTAGGGGAGGGGCGCGAGGCTACACCTTC. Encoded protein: CASTSRGGARGYTF.

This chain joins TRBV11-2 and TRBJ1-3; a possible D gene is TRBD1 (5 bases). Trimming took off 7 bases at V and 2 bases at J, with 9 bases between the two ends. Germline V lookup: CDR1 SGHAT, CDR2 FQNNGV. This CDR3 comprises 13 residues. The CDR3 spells CASKTVPGNTIYF. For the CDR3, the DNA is TGTGCCAGCAAGACAGTACCTGGAAACACCATATATTTT.

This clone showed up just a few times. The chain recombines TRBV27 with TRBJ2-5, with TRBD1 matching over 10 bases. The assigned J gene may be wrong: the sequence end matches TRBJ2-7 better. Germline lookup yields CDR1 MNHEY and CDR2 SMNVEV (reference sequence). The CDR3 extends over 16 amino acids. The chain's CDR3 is CASSPGTGAASYEQYF. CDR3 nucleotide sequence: TGTGCCAGCAGCCCCGGGACAGGGGCCGCTTCCTACGAGCAGTACTTC.

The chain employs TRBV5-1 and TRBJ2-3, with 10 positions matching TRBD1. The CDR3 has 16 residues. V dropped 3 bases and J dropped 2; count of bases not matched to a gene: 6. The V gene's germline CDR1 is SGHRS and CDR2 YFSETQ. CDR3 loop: CASSSGTGAITDTQYF. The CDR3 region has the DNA TGCGCCAGCAGCTCGGGGACAGGGGCCATCACAGATACGCAGTATTTT.

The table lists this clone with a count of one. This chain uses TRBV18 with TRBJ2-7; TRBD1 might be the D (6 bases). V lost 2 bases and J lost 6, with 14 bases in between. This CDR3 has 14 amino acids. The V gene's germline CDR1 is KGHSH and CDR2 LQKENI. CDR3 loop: CASSPISGAAEQYF. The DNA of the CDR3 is TGTGCCAGCTCACCAATATCAGGGGCGGCCGAGCAGTACTTC.

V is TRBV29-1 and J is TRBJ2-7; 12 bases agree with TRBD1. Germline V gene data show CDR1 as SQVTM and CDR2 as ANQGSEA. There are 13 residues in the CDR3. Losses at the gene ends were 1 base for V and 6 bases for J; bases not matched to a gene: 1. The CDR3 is CSVEGDRGLEQYF. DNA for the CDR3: TGCAGCGTTGAAGGGGACAGGGGGCTCGAGCAGTACTTC.

The CDR3 sequence is CASSYSEYTEAFF. CDR3 nucleotides: TGTGCCAGCAGTTACTCGGAGTACACTGAAGCTTTCTTT. J is TRBJ1-1 and V is TRBV6-5; D not certain. V lost 0 bases, J lost 3 bases, and 5 bases lay in between. Germline assignment: CDR1 MNHEY and CDR2 SVGAGI. This CDR3 is 13 amino acids long.

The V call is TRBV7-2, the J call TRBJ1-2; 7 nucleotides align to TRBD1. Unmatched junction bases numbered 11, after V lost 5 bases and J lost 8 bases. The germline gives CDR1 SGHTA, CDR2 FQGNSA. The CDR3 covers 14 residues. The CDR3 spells CASSPGGRGRGYTF. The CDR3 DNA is TGTGCCAGCAGCCCCGGTGGCAGGGGGAGGGGCTACACCTTC.

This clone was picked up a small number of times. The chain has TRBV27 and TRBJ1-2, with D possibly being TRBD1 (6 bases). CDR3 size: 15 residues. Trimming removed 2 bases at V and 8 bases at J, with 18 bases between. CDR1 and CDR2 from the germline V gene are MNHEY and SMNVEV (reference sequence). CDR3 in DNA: TGTGCCAGCAGTTTAGTCGGCAGGGGCATGGGGGGCTACACCTTC. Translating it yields CASSLVGRGMGGYTF.

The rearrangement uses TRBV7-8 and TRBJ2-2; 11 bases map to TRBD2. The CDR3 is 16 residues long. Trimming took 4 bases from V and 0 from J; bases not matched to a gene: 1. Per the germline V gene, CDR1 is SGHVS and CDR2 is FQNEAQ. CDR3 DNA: TGTGCCAGCAGCTCGGGACTAGCGGCGAACACCGGGGAGCTGTTTTTT. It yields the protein CASSSGLAANTGELFF.

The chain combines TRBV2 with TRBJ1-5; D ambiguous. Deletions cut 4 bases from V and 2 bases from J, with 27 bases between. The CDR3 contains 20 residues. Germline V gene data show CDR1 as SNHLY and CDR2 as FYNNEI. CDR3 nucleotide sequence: TGTGCCAGCAGTGGGCGGGTGTCGCCCGGGGTTCGGGGTCGCAATCAGCCCCAGCATTTT. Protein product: CASSGRVSPGVRGRNQPQHF.

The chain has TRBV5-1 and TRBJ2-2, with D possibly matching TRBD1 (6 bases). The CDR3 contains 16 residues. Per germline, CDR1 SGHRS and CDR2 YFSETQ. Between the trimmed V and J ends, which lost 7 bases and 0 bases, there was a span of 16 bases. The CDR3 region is CASRTAFNANTGELFF. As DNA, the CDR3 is TGCGCCAGCCGGACAGCGTTTAACGCGAACACCGGGGAGCTGTTTTTT.

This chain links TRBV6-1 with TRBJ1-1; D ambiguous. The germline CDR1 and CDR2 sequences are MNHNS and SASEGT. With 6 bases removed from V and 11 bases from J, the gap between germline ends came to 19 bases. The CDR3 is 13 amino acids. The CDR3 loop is CASSARVGLGAFF. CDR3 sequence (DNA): TGTGCCAGCAGCGCCCGGGTAGGCCTTGGTGCTTTCTTT.

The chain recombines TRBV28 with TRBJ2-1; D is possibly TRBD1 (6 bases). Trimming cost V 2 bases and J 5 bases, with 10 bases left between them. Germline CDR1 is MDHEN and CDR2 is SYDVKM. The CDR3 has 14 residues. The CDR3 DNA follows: TGTGCCAGCAGTTTAGAACAGGGCAACAATGAGCAGTTCTTC. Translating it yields CASSLEQGNNEQFF.